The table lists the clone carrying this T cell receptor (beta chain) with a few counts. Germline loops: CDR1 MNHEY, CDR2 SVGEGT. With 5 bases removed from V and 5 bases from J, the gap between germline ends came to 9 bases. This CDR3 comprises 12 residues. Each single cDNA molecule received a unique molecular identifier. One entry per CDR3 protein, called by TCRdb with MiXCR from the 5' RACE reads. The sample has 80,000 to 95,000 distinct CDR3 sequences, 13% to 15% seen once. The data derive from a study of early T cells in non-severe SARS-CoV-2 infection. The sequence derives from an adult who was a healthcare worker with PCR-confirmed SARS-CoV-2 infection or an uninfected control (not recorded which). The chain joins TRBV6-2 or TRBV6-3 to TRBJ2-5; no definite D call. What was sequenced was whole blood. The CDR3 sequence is CASSPRGETQYF. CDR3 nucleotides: TGTGCCAGCAGTCCACGTGGCGAGACCCAGTACTTC.